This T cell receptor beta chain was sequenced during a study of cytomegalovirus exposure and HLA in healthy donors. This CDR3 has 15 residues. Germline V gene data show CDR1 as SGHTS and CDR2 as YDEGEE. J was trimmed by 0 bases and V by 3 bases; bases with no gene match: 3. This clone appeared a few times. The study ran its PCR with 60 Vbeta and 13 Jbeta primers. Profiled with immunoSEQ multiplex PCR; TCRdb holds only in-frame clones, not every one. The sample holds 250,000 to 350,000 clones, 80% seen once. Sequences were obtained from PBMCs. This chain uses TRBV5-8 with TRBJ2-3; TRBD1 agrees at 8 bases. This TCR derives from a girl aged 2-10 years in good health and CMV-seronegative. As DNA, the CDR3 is TGTGCCAGCAGCTGGACAGGGTCTAGCACAGATACGCAGTATTTT. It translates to CASSWTGSSTDTQYF.